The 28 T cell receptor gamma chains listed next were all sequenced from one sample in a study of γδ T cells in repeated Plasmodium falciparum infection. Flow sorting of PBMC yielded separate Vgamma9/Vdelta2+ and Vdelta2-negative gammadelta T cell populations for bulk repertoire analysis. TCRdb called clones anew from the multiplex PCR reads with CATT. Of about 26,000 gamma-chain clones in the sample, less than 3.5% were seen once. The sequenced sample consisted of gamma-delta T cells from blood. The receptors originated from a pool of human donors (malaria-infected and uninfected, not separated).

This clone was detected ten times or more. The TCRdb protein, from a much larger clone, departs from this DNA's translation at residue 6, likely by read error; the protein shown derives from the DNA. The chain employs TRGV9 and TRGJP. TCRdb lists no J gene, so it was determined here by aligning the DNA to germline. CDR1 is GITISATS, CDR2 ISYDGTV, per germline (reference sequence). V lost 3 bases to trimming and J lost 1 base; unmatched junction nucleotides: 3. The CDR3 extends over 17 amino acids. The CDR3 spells CALWERGQELGKKIKVF. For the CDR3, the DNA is TGTGCCTTGTGGGAGAGGGGGCAAGAGTTGGGCAAAAAAATCAAGGTATTT.

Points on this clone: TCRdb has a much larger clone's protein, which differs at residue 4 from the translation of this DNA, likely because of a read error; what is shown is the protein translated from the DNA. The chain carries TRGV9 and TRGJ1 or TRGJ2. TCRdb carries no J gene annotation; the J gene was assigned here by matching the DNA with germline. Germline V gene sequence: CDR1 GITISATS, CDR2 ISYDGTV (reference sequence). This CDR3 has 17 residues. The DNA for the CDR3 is TGTGCCTTGAGGGACCAGCCGAACTACACAAATTATTATAAGAAACTCTTT. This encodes CALRDQPNYTNYYKKLF.

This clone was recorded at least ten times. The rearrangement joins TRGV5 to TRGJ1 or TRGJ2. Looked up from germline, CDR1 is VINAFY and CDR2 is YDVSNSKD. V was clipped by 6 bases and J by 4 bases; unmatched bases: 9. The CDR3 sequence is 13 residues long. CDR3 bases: TGTGCCACCTGGACAACTGGGTATTATAAGAAACTCTTT. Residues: CATWTTGYYKKLF.

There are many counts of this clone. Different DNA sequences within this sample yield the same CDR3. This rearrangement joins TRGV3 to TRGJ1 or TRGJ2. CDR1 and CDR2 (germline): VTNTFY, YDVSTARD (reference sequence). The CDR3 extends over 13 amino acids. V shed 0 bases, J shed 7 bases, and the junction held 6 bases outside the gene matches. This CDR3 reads CATWDRPGYKKLF. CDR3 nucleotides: TGTGCCACCTGGGACAGGCCAGGGTATAAGAAACTCTTT.

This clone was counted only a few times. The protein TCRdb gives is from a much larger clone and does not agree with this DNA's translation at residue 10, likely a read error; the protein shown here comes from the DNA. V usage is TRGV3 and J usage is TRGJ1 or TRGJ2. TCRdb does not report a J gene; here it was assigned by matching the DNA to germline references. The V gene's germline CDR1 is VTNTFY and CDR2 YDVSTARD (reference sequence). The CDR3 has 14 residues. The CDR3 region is CATWDRQNYCKKLF. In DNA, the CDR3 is TGTGCCACCTGGGACAGACAGAATTATTGTAAGAAACTCTTT.

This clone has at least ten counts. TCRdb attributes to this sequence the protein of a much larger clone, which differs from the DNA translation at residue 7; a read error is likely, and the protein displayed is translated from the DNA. The CDR3, as DNA: TGTGCCACCTGGACATTTGCTCGTAGTGATTGGATCAAGACGTTT. This gives the protein CATWTFARSDWIKTF. J is TRGJP2 and V is TRGV2. Germline matching of the DNA provided the J gene here, since TCRdb leaves it blank. Losses at the gene ends were 6 bases for V and 3 bases for J; bases not matched to a gene: 10. CDR1 is EGSNGY, CDR2 YDSYNSKV, per germline. CDR3 size: 15 residues.

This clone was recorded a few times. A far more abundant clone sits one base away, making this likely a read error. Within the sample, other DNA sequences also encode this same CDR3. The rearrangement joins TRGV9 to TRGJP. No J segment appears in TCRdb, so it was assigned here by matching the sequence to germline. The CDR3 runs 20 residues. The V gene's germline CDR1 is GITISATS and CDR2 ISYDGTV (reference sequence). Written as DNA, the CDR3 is TGTGCCTTGTGGGAGGTGCCGCAAGAAAAGCAAGAATTGGGCAAAAAAATCAAGGTATTT. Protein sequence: CALWEVPQEKQELGKKIKVF.

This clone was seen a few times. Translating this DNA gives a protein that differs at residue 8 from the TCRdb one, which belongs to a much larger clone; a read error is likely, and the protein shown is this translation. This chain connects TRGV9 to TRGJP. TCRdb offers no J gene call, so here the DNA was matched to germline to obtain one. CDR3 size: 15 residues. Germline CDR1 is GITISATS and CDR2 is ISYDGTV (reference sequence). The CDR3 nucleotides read TGTGCCTTGTGGCTTCGGGAGTCGGGCAAAAAAATCAAGGTATTT. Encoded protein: CALWLRESGKKIKVF.

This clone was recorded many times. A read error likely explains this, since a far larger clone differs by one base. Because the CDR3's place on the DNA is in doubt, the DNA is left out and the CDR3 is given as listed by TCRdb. CDR3 region: CALWEAIIIRNSLAVEQHLLSQVSIGRIQHF. The V gene call reads TRGV9; no J gene was called. Germline V gene data show CDR1 as GITISATS and CDR2 as ISYDGTV (reference sequence). The CDR3 comprises 31 residues, both ends counted.

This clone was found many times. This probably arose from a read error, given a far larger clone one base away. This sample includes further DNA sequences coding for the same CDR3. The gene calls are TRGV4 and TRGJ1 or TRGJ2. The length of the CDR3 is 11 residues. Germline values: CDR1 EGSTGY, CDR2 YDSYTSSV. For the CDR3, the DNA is TGCGCCACCTGGGATGATTATAAGAAACTCTTT. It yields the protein CATWDDYKKLF.

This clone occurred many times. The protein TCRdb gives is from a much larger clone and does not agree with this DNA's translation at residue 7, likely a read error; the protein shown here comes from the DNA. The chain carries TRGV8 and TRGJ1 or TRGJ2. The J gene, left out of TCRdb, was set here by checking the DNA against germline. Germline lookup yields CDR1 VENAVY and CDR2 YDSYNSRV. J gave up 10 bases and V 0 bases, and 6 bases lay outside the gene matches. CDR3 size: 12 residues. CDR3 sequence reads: CATWDRSWKKLF. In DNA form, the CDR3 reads TGTGCCACCTGGGATAGGTCGTGGAAGAAACTCTTT.

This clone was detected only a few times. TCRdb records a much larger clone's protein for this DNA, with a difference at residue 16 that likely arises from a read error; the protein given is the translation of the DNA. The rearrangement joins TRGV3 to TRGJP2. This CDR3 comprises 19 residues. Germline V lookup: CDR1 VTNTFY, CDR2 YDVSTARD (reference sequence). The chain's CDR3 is CATWDRQVGPFSSDWVKTF. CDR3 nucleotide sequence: TGTGCCACCTGGGACAGGCAGGTGGGACCCTTTAGTAGTGATTGGGTCAAGACGTTT.

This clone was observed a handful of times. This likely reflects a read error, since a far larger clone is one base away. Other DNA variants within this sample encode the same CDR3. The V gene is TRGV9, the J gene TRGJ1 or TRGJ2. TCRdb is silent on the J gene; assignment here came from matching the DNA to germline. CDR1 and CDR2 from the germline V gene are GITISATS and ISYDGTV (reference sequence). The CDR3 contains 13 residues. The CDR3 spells CALWGANYYKKLF. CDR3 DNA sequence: TGTGCCCTGTGGGGTGCGAATTATTATAAGAAACTCTTT.

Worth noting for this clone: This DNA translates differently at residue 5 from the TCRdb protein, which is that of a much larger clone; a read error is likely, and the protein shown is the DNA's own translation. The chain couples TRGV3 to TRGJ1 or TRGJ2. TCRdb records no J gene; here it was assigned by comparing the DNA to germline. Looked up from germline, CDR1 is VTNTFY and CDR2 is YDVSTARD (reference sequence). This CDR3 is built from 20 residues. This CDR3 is CATWGRTIGRCTHYDYKKLF. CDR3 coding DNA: TGTGCCACCTGGGGCAGGACAATTGGGAGGTGCACCCATTATGACTATAAGAAACTCTTT.

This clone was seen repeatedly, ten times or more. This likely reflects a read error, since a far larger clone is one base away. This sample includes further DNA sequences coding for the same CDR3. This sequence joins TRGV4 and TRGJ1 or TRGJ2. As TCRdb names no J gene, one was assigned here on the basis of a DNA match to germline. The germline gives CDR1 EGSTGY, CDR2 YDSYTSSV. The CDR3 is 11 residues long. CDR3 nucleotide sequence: TGCGCCACCTGGGTTACCAATAAGAAACTCTTT. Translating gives CATWVTNKKLF.

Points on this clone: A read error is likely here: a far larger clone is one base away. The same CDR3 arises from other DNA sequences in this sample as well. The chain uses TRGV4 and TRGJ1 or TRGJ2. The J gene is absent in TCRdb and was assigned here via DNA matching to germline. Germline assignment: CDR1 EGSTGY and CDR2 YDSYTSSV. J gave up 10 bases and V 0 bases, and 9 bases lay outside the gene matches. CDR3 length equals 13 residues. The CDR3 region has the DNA TGTGCCACCTGGGATGGGCTGCGTTACAAGAAACTCTTT. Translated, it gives CATWDGLRYKKLF.

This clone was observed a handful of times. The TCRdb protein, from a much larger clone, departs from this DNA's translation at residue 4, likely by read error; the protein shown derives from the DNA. Here the CDR3 DNA reads TGTGCCACCAGGGATGGGCGGCTTTATAAGAAACTCTTT. This codes for CATRDGRLYKKLF. This chain joins TRGV4 and TRGJ1 or TRGJ2. The J gene, not given by TCRdb, was assigned here from a germline match of the nucleotide sequence. The CDR3 totals 13 residues. Germline assignment: CDR1 EGSTGY and CDR2 YDSYTSSV.

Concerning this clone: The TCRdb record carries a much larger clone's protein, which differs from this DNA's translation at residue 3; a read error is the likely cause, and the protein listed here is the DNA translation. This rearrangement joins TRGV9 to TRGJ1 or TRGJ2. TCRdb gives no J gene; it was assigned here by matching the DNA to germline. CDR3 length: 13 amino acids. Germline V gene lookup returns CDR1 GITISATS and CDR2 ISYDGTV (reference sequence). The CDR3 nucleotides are TGTGCCTCGTGGGACCCATGGAATTATAAGAAACTCTTT. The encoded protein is CASWDPWNYKKLF.

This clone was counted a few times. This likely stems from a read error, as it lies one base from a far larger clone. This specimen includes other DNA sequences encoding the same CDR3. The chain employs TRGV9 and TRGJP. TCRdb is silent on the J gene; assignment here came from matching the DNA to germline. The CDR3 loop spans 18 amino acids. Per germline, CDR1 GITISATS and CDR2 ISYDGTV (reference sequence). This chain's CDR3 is CALWEAYGQELGKKIKVF. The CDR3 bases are TGTGCCTTGTGGGAGGCTTATGGCCAAGAGCTGGGCAAAAAAATCAAGGTATTT.

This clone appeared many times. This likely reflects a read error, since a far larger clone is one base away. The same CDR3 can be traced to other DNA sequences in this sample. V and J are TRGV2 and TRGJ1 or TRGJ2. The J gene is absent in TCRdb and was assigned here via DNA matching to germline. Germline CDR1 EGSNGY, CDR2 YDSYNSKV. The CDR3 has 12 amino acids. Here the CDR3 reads CATWDGQNKKLF. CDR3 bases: TGTGCTACCTGGGACGGGCAGAATAAGAAACTCTTT.

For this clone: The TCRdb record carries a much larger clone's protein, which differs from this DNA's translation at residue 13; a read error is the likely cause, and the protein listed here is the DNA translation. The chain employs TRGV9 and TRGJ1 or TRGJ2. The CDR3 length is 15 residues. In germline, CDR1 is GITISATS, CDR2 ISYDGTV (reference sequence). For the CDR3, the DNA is TGTGCCTTGTGGTTGTTAGGTCGAATTTATTATAAGGAACTCTTT. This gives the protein CALWLLGRIYYKELF.

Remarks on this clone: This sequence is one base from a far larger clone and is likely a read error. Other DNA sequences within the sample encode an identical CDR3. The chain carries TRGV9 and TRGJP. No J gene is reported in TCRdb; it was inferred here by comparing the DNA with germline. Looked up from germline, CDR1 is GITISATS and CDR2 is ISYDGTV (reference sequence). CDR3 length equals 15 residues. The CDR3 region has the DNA TGCGCCTTGTGGGAGGTGCGTCCGGGCAAAAAAATCAAGGTATTT. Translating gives CALWEVRPGKKIKVF.

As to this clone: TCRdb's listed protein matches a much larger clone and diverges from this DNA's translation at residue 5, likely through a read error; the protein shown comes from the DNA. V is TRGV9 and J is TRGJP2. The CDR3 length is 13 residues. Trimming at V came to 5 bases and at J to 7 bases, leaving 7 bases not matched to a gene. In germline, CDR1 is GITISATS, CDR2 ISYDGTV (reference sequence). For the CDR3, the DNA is TGTGCCTTGTGGGCGGAAATTGATTGGATCAAGACGTTT. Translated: CALWAEIDWIKTF.

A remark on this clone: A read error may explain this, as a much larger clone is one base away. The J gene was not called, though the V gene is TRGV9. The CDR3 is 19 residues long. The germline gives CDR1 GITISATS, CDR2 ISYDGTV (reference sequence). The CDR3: CALWEVIPWQELGKKIKVF. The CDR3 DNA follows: TGTGCCTTGTGGGAGGTAATCCCCTGGCAAGAGTTGGGCAAAAAAATTAAGGTATTT.

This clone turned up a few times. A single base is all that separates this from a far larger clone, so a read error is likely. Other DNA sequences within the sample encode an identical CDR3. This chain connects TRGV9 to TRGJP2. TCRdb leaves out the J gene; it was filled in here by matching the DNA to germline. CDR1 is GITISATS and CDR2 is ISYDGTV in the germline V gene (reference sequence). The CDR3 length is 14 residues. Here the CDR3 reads CALWEVSSDWIKTF. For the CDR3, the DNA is TGTGCCTTGTGGGAGGTGAGTAGCGATTGGATCAAGACGTTT.

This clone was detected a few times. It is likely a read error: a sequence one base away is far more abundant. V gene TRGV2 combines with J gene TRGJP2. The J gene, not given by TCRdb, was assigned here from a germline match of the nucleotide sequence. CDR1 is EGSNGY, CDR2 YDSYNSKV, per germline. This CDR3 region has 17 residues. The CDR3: CATWDGPYFSSDWIKTF. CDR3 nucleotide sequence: TGTGCCACCTGGGACGGGCCTTACTTTAGTAGCGATTGGATCAAGACGTTT.

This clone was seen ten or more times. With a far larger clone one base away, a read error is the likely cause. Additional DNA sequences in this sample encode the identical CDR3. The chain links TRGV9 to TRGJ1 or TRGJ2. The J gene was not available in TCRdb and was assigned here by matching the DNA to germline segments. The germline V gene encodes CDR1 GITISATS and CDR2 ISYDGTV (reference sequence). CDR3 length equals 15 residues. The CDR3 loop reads CALWDRLQGNYKKLF. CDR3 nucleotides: TGTGCCCTGTGGGACCGCCTGCAAGGGAATTATAAGAAACTCTTT.

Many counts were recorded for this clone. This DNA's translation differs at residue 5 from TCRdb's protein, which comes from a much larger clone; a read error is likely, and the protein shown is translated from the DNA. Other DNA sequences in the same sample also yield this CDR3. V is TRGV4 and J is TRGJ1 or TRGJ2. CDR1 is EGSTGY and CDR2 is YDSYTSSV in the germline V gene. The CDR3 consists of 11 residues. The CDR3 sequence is CATWGGYKKLF. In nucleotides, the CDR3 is TGTGCCACCTGGGGTGGGTATAAGAAACTCTTT.